The 32 T cell receptor beta chains presented below share a single source sample, sequenced in a study of T cell clones after liver transplantation. Sequencing was performed with immunoSEQ multiplex PCR; in TCRdb, only in-frame clones are kept and a portion is missing. The table includes more than 100,000 clones, about 80% detected once. The sample consisted of CD4+ T cells from blood, taken around 50 months after liver transplant. These receptors were obtained from a human patient who received a liver transplant. Some T cells could come from the graft donor.

There are a few counts of this clone. The chain employs TRBV5-4 and TRBJ2-1; 8 bases fit TRBD2. This CDR3 region has 15 residues. Trimming at V came to 1 base and at J to 4 bases, leaving 4 bases not matched to a gene. Looked up from germline, CDR1 is SGHNT and CDR2 is YYREEE (reference sequence). The CDR3 reads CASSLSGGPYNEQFF. In nucleotides, the CDR3 is TGTGCCAGCAGCTTGAGCGGGGGACCGTACAATGAGCAGTTCTTC.

This clone was counted only a few times. This rearrangement joins TRBV21-1 to TRBJ1-6. TRBV21-1 is listed as a pseudogene. This CDR3 spans 14 amino acids. CDR3 DNA: TGTGCCAGCAGCAAAAGGGTCTACAATTCACCCCTCCACTTT. Translation: CASSKRVYNSPLHF.

The chain has TRBV4-1 and TRBJ2-1; 9 positions match TRBD1. Trimming cost V 0 bases and J 5 bases; bases outside gene matches: 17. Germline loops: CDR1 MGHRA, CDR2 YSYEKL. CDR3 length: 20 amino acids. The chain's CDR3 is CASSQEGGTGSFNGNNEQFF. The DNA for the CDR3 is TGCGCCAGCAGCCAAGAAGGAGGGACAGGGTCCTTTAATGGCAACAATGAGCAGTTCTTC.

The rearrangement joins TRBV7-8 to TRBJ2-2; D unresolved. The CDR3 spans 14 residues. In germline, CDR1 is SGHVS, CDR2 FQNEAQ. V lost 5 bases and J lost 4, with 11 bases in between. The CDR3 loop is CASSPQRATGELFF. The CDR3 coding sequence is TGTGCCAGCAGCCCACAGCGCGCCACCGGGGAGCTGTTTTTT.

This sequence joins TRBV7-2 and TRBJ1-2; 9 nucleotides align to TRBD1. Looked up from germline, CDR1 is SGHTA and CDR2 is FQGNSA. V gave up 5 bases and J gave up 6 bases; unmatched junction bases: 7. The CDR3 is made up of 14 amino acids. CDR3: CASSPGTGTHGYTF. The CDR3 DNA follows: TGTGCCAGCAGCCCCGGGACAGGGACACATGGCTACACCTTC. The whole variable domain, remainder taken from reference TRBV7-2 and TRBJ1-2, is GAGVSQSPSNKVTEKGKDVELRCDPISGHTALYWYRQSLGQGLEFLIYFQGNSAPDKSGLPSDRFSAERTGGSVSTLTIQRTQQEDSAVYLCASSPGTGTHGYTFGSGTRLTVV.

CDR3 in amino acids: CASSKGGNTYEQYF. In DNA form, the CDR3 reads TGTGCCAGTAGCAAGGGGGGTAACACCTACGAGCAGTACTTC. The chain couples TRBV6-6 to TRBJ2-7; either TRBD1 or TRBD2 may fit D (6 bases each). V lost 9 bases, J lost 2 bases, and 17 bases lay in between. Germline CDR1 and CDR2: MNHNY and SVGAGI (reference sequence). The CDR3 contains 14 residues.

This chain connects TRBV5-6 to TRBJ1-1, with D perhaps matching TRBD1 (5 bases). Germline V gives CDR1 SGHDT, CDR2 YYEEEE. CDR3 length equals 15 residues. Trimming took 4 bases from V and 5 from J, leaving 18 bases between them. In DNA, the CDR3 is TGTGCCAGCAGCCCCGTTGGGAGGGGATGGACTGAAGCTTTCTTT. Its translation is CASSPVGRGWTEAFF. The whole variable domain, remainder taken from reference TRBV5-6 and TRBJ1-1, is DAGVTQSPTHLIKTRGQQVTLRCSPKSGHDTVSWYQQALGQGPQFIFQYYEEEERQRGNFPDRFSGHQFPNYSSELNVNALLLGDSALYLCASSPVGRGWTEAFFGQGTRLTVV.

This clone appeared a single time. The rearrangement joins TRBV28 to TRBJ1-5, with unresolved D. V gave up 2 bases and J gave up 0 bases, with 5 bases separating them. Germline V CDR1 and CDR2: MDHEN, SYDVKM. The CDR3 runs to 14 residues. CDR3 sequence reads: CASSLQASNQPQHF. The DNA for the CDR3 is TGTGCCAGCAGTTTACAGGCTAGCAATCAGCCCCAGCATTTT. Full variable domain (outside the CDR3, taken from reference TRBV28 and TRBJ1-5): DVKVTQSSRYLVKRTGEKVFLECVQDMDHENMFWYRQDPGLGLRLIYFSYDVKMKEKGDIPEGYSVSREKKERFSLILESASTNQTSMYLCASSLQASNQPQHFGDGTRLSIL.

CDR3 coding DNA: TGTGCCAGCTCACCACAGGTGGACCGTGGCTACACCTTC. It yields the protein CASSPQVDRGYTF. The gene calls are TRBV18 and TRBJ1-2; the D is unclear. The germline gives CDR1 KGHSH, CDR2 LQKENI. V was trimmed by 1 base and J by 7 bases, leaving 10 bases between them. CDR3 length equals 13 residues.

The genes are TRBV6-6 and TRBJ1-2; 8 bases line up with TRBD1. The V and J ends lost 2 bases and 2 bases, in that order; junction bases with no gene match: 4. Germline CDR1 is MNHNY and CDR2 is SVGAGI (reference sequence). The CDR3 consists of 15 residues. The CDR3 DNA is TGTGCCAGCAGTTACGGACAGGGTAGGAACTATGGCTACACCTTC. Its translation is CASSYGQGRNYGYTF.

The CDR3 bases are TGTGCCACCCAGGGGGTAGTGAGCTCCTACAATGAGCAGTTCTTC. Translated, it gives CATQGVVSSYNEQFF. The V and J genes are TRBV19 and TRBJ2-1; 7 nucleotides align to TRBD1. This CDR3 contains 15 residues. The trim removed 10 bases at V and 0 bases at J, leaving 9 bases unmatched. Germline V gene lookup returns CDR1 LNHDA and CDR2 SQIVND (reference sequence).

This clone was seen a handful of times. The CDR3 DNA sequence: TGTGCCACCAGCAGGGGTAGGAGTCAAGGGCTACTAGGCTATGGCTACACCTTC. The encoded protein is CATSRGRSQGLLGYGYTF. This sequence joins TRBV15 and TRBJ1-2, with D uncertain. V lost 3 bases and J 4 bases, leaving 24 bases between the germline ends. The CDR3 consists of 18 residues. CDR1 and CDR2 (germline): LNHNV, YYDKDF (reference sequence).

This clone was seen a few times. The chain combines TRBV28 with TRBJ1-2; D not certain. This CDR3 is 15 amino acids long. Between the trimmed V and J ends, which lost 2 bases and 0 bases, there was a span of 10 bases. The V gene's germline CDR1 is MDHEN and CDR2 SYDVKM. The CDR3 protein is CASSLGSRANYGYTF. The CDR3, as DNA: TGTGCCAGCAGTTTAGGCAGTCGAGCTAACTATGGCTACACCTTC.

The gene calls are TRBV19 and TRBJ1-3; D not resolved. The germline gives CDR1 LNHDA, CDR2 SQIVND (reference sequence). This CDR3 is 17 amino acids long. Trimming took 4 bases from V and 0 from J, leaving 16 bases between them. The CDR3 coding sequence is TGTGCCAGTAGTACCTCGAGGGAAGGAGTCTCTGGAAACACCATATATTTT. Translating gives CASSTSREGVSGNTIYF.

CDR3 nucleotide sequence: TGTGCCAGCAGTGTCCCCGGGAGCCGTTACGAGCAGTACTTC. This codes for CASSVPGSRYEQYF. The V and J genes are TRBV27 and TRBJ2-7, with D maybe TRBD2 (6 bases). Germline V gene sequence: CDR1 MNHEY, CDR2 SMNVEV (reference sequence). Trimming removed 5 bases from V and 4 bases from J, with 15 bases in between. The length of the CDR3 is 14 residues.

The rearrangement uses TRBV6-5 and TRBJ2-7; weak D call: TRBD1 (6 bases). The CDR3 loop spans 13 amino acids. V shed 5 bases and J shed 4 bases, with 12 bases lying between them. In germline, CDR1 is MNHEY, CDR2 SVGAGI. In DNA, the CDR3 is TGTGCCAGCAGTGACCCACAGGGATACGAGCAGTACTTC. Its translation is CASSDPQGYEQYF.

The chain uses TRBV7-3 and TRBJ1-1; no reliable D call. This CDR3 region has 13 residues. The V gene lost 4 bases and the J gene lost 4 bases, with 10 bases spanning the gap. CDR1 is SGHTA and CDR2 is FQGTGA in the germline V gene. The CDR3 loop reads CASSSQEGTEAFF. DNA of the CDR3: TGTGCCAGCAGCTCGCAGGAGGGCACTGAAGCTTTCTTT.

This sequence joins TRBV9 and TRBJ2-1; TRBD1 might be the D (5 bases). The CDR3 length is 15 residues. Trimming cost V 4 bases and J 9 bases, with 20 bases left between them. Per germline, CDR1 SGDLS and CDR2 YYNGEE. CDR3 residues: CASSRQNSNRGEQFF. The DNA of the CDR3 is TGTGCCAGCAGCCGACAGAATTCCAATCGCGGTGAGCAGTTCTTC.

This chain links TRBV27 with TRBJ1-1; a possible D gene is TRBD1 (6 bases). Per the germline V gene, CDR1 is MNHEY and CDR2 is SMNVEV (reference sequence). Trimming took 5 bases from V and 3 from J, leaving 16 bases between them. The CDR3 runs 15 residues. The CDR3 here is CASSKGGASHTEAFF. The CDR3 nucleotides read TGTGCCAGCAGTAAGGGGGGCGCTTCTCACACTGAAGCTTTCTTT.

This chain connects TRBV4-1 to TRBJ1-4; no reliable D call. This CDR3 has 14 amino acids. The ends were cut back, 3 bases at V and 8 bases at J, with 13 bases in the middle. Germline loops: CDR1 MGHRA, CDR2 YSYEKL. DNA for the CDR3: TGCGCCAGCAGCCAGCAGACGGCAAGGGAAAAACTGTTTTTT. It yields the protein CASSQQTAREKLFF.

Concerning this clone itself: Other nucleotide sequences in the sample specify the same CDR3. The CDR3 is CASSLAGEDTQYF. The CDR3, as DNA: TGCGCCAGCAGCTTAGCGGGAGAAGATACGCAGTATTTT. The rearrangement uses TRBV5-1 and TRBJ2-3; 8 positions match TRBD2. The CDR3 loop spans 13 amino acids. CDR1 is SGHRS, CDR2 YFSETQ, per germline. The trim removed 2 bases at V and 5 bases at J, leaving 1 base unmatched.

In its sample, this clone was seen once. The gene calls are TRBV7-3 and TRBJ1-1; D gene uncertain. This CDR3 is built from 14 residues. V lost 4 bases and J 0 bases, leaving 9 bases between the germline ends. Per the germline V gene, CDR1 is SGHTA and CDR2 is FQGTGA. The DNA for the CDR3 is TGTGCCAGCAGCTCCAACGGAATGAACACTGAAGCTTTCTTT. Its protein is CASSSNGMNTEAFF. Variable domain in full (rest from reference TRBV7-3 and TRBJ1-1): GAGVSQTPSNKVTEKGKYVELRCDPISGHTALYWYRQSLGQGPEFLIYFQGTGAADDSGLPNDRFFAVRPEGSVSTLKIQRTERGDSAVYLCASSSNGMNTEAFFGQGTRLTVV.

The V gene is TRBV28, the J gene TRBJ2-7; D remains ambiguous. The germline V gene encodes CDR1 MDHEN and CDR2 SYDVKM. The CDR3 spans 11 residues. Trimming stripped 5 bases from V and 4 bases from J, with 6 bases between. The CDR3 is CASSRGYEQYF. CDR3 DNA sequence: TGTGCCAGCAGTCGAGGTTACGAGCAGTACTTC.

The chain links TRBV7-8 to TRBJ2-1; TRBD1 aligns across 7 bases. Germline V gene sequence: CDR1 SGHVS, CDR2 FQNEAQ. After removal of 4 bases from V and 7 bases from J, the junction contained 4 bases not matched to a gene. The CDR3 has 13 amino acids. The CDR3 loop reads CASSWDSVNEQFF. CDR3 coding DNA: TGTGCCAGCAGCTGGGACAGCGTGAATGAGCAGTTCTTC.

V gene TRBV7-9 combines with J gene TRBJ2-7, with unresolved D. Germline assignment: CDR1 SEHNR and CDR2 FQNEAQ (reference sequence). CDR3 length: 14 amino acids. V lost 6 bases and J lost 2, with 14 bases in between. The CDR3 protein is CASSPTRVPYEQYF. DNA of the CDR3: TGTGCCAGCAGTCCTACCCGGGTGCCCTACGAGCAGTACTTC.

The J gene is TRBJ2-5, the V gene TRBV11-3; TRBD2 aligns across 7 bases. CDR3 length equals 15 residues. The germline gives CDR1 SGHNT, CDR2 YENEEA. V was pared by 5 bases and J by 2 bases, with 8 bases of the junction left unmatched. CDR3 DNA: TGTGCCAGCAGCCCTACCGGGACTAATCAAGAGACCCAGTACTTC. This codes for CASSPTGTNQETQYF.

The rearrangement links TRBV7-6 to TRBJ2-7, with D perhaps matching TRBD1 (6 bases). V was cut by 1 base and J by 2 bases, with 12 bases left in between. The germline CDR1 and CDR2 sequences are SGHVS and FNYEAQ. The CDR3 runs 15 residues. The DNA for the CDR3 is TGTGCCAGCAGCTTAGAGGCAGGACAGACCTACGAGCAGTACTTC. Encoded protein: CASSLEAGQTYEQYF.

The chain's CDR3 is CASSYSTVGGVYGYTF. CDR3 coding DNA: TGTGCCAGCAGTTACTCGACAGTTGGAGGGGTTTATGGCTACACCTTC. The chain links TRBV6-5 to TRBJ1-2, with D tentatively TRBD1 (5 bases). V lost 0 bases and J lost 5, with 16 bases in between. The CDR3 is 16 residues long. Looked up from germline, CDR1 is MNHEY and CDR2 is SVGAGI.

This clone was recorded only once. The V call is TRBV19, the J call TRBJ2-5; 16 positions agree with TRBD2. Germline V CDR1 and CDR2: LNHDA, SQIVND (reference sequence). This CDR3 contains 17 residues. V shed 6 bases, J shed 4 bases, and the junction held 8 bases outside the gene matches. DNA of the CDR3: TGTGCCAGTAGCGTTGGGACTAGCGGGGGGGCGGGAGAGACCCAGTACTTC. Translated: CASSVGTSGGAGETQYF. The full variable domain, its missing parts supplied by reference TRBV19 and TRBJ2-5, is DGGITQSPKYLFRKEGQNVTLSCEQNLNHDAMYWYRQDPGQGLRLIYYSQIVNDFQKGDIAEGYSVSREKKESFPLTVTSAQKNPTAFYLCASSVGTSGGAGETQYFGPGTRLLVL.

The chain couples TRBV18 to TRBJ2-1, with TRBD2 identical over 8 bases. There are 16 residues in the CDR3. The germline V gene encodes CDR1 KGHSH and CDR2 LQKENI. Unmatched junction bases numbered 6, after V lost 0 bases and J lost 5 bases. CDR3: CASSPPSSGGNNEQFF. The CDR3 DNA reads TGTGCCAGCTCACCACCGTCCAGCGGGGGAAACAATGAGCAGTTCTTC.

There are a few counts of this clone. This chain connects TRBV6-5 to TRBJ1-4, with D uncertain. The CDR3 consists of 15 residues. The germline gives CDR1 MNHEY, CDR2 SVGAGI. Deletions cut 5 bases from V and 0 bases from J, with 10 bases between. Here the CDR3 reads CASSLGRPTNEKLFF. The CDR3 bases are TGTGCCAGCAGTCTAGGGCGACCAACTAATGAAAAACTGTTTTTT.

The chain links TRBV7-3 to TRBJ2-2, with 8 bases aligning to TRBD2. The germline V gene encodes CDR1 SGHTA and CDR2 FQGTGA. V lost 5 bases to trimming and J lost 4 bases; unmatched junction nucleotides: 9. The CDR3 length is 16 residues. As DNA, the CDR3 is TGTGCCAGCAGCCCCCCGGGGAGCGGGAGCACCGGGGAGCTGTTTTTT. Translating it yields CASSPPGSGSTGELFF.